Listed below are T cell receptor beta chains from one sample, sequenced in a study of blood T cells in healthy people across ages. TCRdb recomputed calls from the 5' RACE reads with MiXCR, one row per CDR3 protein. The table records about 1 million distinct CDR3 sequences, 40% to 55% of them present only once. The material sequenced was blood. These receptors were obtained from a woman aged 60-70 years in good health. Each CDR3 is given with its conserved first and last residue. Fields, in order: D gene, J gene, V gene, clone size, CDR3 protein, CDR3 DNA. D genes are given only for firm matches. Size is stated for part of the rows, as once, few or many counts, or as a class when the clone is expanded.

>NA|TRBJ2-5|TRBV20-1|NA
CSAYGPNAVTQYF
TGCAGTGCTTATGGTCCCAACGCGGTGACCCAGTACTTC
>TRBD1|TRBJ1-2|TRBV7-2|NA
CASSLAPPGQGPYGYTF
TGTGCCAGCAGCTTAGCCCCTCCGGGACAGGGTCCTTATGGCTACACCTTC
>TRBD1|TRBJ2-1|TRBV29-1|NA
CSVEGGQGANEQFF
TGCAGCGTTGAAGGGGGACAGGGGGCAAATGAGCAGTTCTTC
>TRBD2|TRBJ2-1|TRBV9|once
CASSVSSGSPYNEQFF
TGTGCCAGCAGCGTATCTAGCGGGAGCCCTTACAATGAGCAGTTCTTC
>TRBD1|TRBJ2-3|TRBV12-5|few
CASGPGQESTDTQYF
TGTGCTAGTGGTCCCGGACAGGAGAGCACAGATACGCAGTATTTT
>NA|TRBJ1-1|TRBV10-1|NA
CASKSGSNTEAFF
TGCGCCAGCAAGTCGGGGTCGAACACTGAAGCTTTCTTT
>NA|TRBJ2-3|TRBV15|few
CATSSSDRSGGVGTQYF
TGTGCCACCAGCTCGAGCGACAGGTCAGGCGGCGTAGGTACGCAGTATTTT
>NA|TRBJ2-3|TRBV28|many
CASSHSGTYTDTQYF
TGTGCCAGCAGTCACTCCGGTACCTACACAGATACGCAGTATTTT
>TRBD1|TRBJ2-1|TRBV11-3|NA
CASSPRDRRYNEQFF
TGTGCCAGCAGCCCCCGGGACAGGAGATACAATGAGCAGTTCTTC
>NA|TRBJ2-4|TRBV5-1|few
CASSLEVQDIQYF
TGCGCCAGCAGCTTGGAGGTGCAAGACATTCAGTACTTC
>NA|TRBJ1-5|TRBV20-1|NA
CSASSGSNQPQHF
TGCAGTGCTAGTTCTGGGAGCAATCAGCCCCAGCATTTT
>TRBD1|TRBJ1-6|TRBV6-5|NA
CASRSTGASSPLHF
TGTGCCAGCAGGAGCACAGGGGCAAGTTCACCCCTCCACTTT
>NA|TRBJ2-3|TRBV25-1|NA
CAGSEGPEGRQYF
TGTGCCGGCAGTGAAGGGCCGGAAGGGAGGCAGTATTTT
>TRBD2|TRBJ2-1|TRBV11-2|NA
CASSLRKGLILTMSQFF
TGTGCCAGCAGCTTACGCAAGGGACTAATCTTAACAATGAGTCAGTTCTTC
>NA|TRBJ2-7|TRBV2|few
CASSPGEQYF
TGTGCCAGCAGCCCGGGCGAGCAGTACTTC
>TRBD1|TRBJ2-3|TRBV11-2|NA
CASSLRDRGRTDTQYF
TGTGCCAGCAGCTTAAGAGACAGGGGACGCACAGATACGCAGTATTTT
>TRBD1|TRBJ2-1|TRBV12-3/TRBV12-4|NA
CASSLYGQGMNNEQFF
TGTGCCAGCAGTTTATACGGACAGGGAATGAACAATGAGCAGTTCTTC
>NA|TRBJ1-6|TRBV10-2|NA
CASKSTENSPLHF
TGCGCCAGCAAATCGACAGAAAATTCACCCCTCCACTTT
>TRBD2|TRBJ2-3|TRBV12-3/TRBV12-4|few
CASEKRESDTQYF
TGTGCCAGCGAAAAGCGGGAGTCAGATACGCAGTATTTT
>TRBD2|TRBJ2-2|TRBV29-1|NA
CSVLAGGSFSTGELFF
TGCAGCGTCTTAGCGGGGGGGAGTTTCTCCACCGGGGAGCTGTTTTTT
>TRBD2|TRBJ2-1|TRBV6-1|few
CASRTPGLETEQFF
TGTGCCAGCAGAACACCGGGACTAGAAACAGAGCAGTTCTTC
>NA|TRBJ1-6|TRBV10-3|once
CAISAEGSYSPPHF
TGTGCCATCAGTGCGGAGGGGAGTTATTCACCCCCCCACTTT
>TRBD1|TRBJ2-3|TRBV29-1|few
CSAGGQGSDTQYF
TGCAGCGCGGGGGGACAGGGGTCGGATACGCAGTATTTT
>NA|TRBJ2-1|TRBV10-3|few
CAISESIGVSYNEQFF
TGTGCCATCAGTGAGTCGATCGGGGTCTCCTACAATGAGCAGTTCTTC
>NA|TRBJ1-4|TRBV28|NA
CASGLATNEKLFF
TGTGCCAGCGGACTTGCAACTAATGAAAAACTGTTTTTT
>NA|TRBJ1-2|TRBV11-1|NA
CASSLTGFDYGYTF
TGTGCCAGCAGCTTAACCGGGTTTGACTATGGCTACACCTTC
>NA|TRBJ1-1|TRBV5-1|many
CASSPGTVNTEAFF
TGCGCCAGCAGTCCCGGGACGGTGAACACTGAAGCTTTCTTT
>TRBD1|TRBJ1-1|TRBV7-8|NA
CASSSPGTGRNTEAFF
TGTGCCAGCAGCTCCCCCGGGACAGGGAGGAACACTGAAGCTTTCTTT
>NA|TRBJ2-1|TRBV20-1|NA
CSARKFGLQSYNEQFF
TGCAGTGCTAGAAAATTTGGACTCCAGTCCTACAATGAGCAGTTCTTC
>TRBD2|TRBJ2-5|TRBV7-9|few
CATLAGVETQYF
TGTGCCACCCTAGCGGGAGTAGAGACCCAGTACTTC
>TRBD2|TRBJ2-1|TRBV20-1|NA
CSADGLAGLNEQFF
TGCAGTGCCGACGGACTAGCGGGATTAAATGAGCAGTTCTTC
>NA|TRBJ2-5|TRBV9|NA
CVSSVEGSAYQETQYF
TGTGTCAGCAGCGTAGAGGGTAGCGCATACCAAGAGACCCAGTACTTC
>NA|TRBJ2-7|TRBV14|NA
CASSLYAGASSHEQYF
TGTGCCAGCAGCCTTTACGCAGGGGCGAGTAGCCACGAGCAGTACTTC
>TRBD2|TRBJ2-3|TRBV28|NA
CASSSMGLWLTDTQYF
TGTGCCAGCAGTTCAATGGGACTATGGTTGACAGATACGCAGTATTTT
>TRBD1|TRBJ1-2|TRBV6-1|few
CASSPIGTGYGYTF
TGTGCCAGCAGCCCAATCGGGACAGGGTATGGCTACACCTTC
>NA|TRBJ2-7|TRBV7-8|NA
CASSLRSTYEKYF
TGTGCCAGCAGCTTGAGGTCCACCTACGAGAAGTACTTC
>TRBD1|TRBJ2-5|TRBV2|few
CASSAGRGETQYF
TGTGCCAGCAGTGCTGGCAGGGGGGAGACCCAGTACTTC
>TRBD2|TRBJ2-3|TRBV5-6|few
CASSTGLRPTDTQYF
TGTGCCAGCAGCACGGGACTACGACCCACAGATACGCAGTATTTT
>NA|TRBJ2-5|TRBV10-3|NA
CAISESGNQETQYF
TGTGCCATCAGTGAGTCCGGCAATCAAGAGACCCAGTACTTC
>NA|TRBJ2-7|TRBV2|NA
CASAGSEQYF
TGTGCCAGTGCAGGGAGCGAGCAGTACTTC
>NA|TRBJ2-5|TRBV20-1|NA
CSATGPPFLETQYF
TGCAGTGCCACTGGGCCCCCCTTCTTGGAGACCCAGTACTTC
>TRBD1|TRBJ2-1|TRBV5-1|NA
CASRPGTDNEQFF
TGCGCCAGCAGACCCGGGACAGACAATGAGCAGTTCTTC
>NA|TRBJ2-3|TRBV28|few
CASSLSGPPMDTQYF
TGTGCCAGCAGTTTAAGCGGGCCCCCCATGGATACGCAGTATTTT
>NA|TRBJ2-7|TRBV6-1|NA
CASSVTTTYEQYF
TGTGCCAGCAGTGTGACGACTACCTACGAGCAGTACTTC
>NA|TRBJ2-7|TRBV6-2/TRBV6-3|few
CASSPTQRYEQYF
TGTGCCAGCAGCCCCACCCAGCGTTACGAGCAGTACTTC
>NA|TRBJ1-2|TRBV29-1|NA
CSVGGRTPNYGYTF
TGCAGCGTCGGGGGCAGGACCCCTAACTATGGCTACACCTTC
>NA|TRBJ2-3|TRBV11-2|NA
CASSLVPDSRPLTATQYF
TGTGCCAGCAGCTTAGTGCCGGACAGCCGACCCCTAACCGCTACGCAGTATTTT
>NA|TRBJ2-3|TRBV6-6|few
CASSYSAGPALDTQYF
TGTGCCAGCAGTTACTCGGCGGGCCCGGCGCTTGATACGCAGTATTTT
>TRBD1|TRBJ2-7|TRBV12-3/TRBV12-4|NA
CASSLALGGQGLYEQYF
TGTGCCAGCAGTTTAGCCCTTGGGGGACAGGGGTTATACGAGCAGTACTTC
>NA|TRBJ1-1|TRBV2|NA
CARTGTSDTEAFF
TGTGCCAGAACCGGGACATCAGACACTGAAGCTTTCTTT
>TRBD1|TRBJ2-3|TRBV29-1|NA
CSVTGVRPSGTQYF
TGCAGCGTCACAGGGGTTAGACCCTCAGGTACGCAGTATTTT
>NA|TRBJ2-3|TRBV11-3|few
CASSSGASTDTQYF
TGTGCCAGCAGCTCCGGTGCTAGCACAGATACGCAGTATTTT
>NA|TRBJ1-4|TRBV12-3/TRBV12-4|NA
CASSFSPGRRPEKLFF
TGTGCCAGCAGCTTTTCCCCGGGACGGCGGCCAGAAAAACTGTTTTTT
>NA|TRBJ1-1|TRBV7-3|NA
CASSLKGGRNTEAFF
TGTGCCAGCAGCTTGAAAGGTGGTAGGAACACTGAAGCTTTCTTT
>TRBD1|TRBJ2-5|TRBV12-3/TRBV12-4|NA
CASTSQGAGETQYF
TGTGCCAGCACCTCCCAGGGGGCTGGAGAGACCCAGTACTTC
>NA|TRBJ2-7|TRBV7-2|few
CASSRHRDSYEQYF
TGTGCCAGCAGCCGCCACAGGGACTCCTACGAGCAGTACTTC
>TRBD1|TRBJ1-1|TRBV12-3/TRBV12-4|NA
CASSSSGGGAGGAFF
TGTGCCAGCAGTTCCTCCGGAGGGGGCGCAGGTGGAGCTTTCTTT
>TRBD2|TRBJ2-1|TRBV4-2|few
CASSQLGAGLAPGRFF
TGTGCCAGCAGCCAGCTGGGGGCCGGACTAGCGCCCGGTCGGTTCTTC
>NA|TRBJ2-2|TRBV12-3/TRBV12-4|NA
CASSLSGGNTGELFF
TGTGCCAGCAGTTTATCGGGGGGCAACACCGGGGAGCTGTTTTTT